This TCR beta chain stems from a study of blood T cells in healthy people across ages (dated by TCRdb to the mid-2010s). As for the study more broadly: Template switching captured roughly one uniquely barcoded TCR beta cDNA molecule per two T cells in model experiments. Donors of different ages were randomly distributed across sequencing lanes to avoid experimental bias. The donors were divided into four age groups: young (average around 16 years), middle-aged (around 41), aged (approximately 62) and long-lived (roughly 88). Using the same blood draw, the study looked at two additional independent replicas of 1 million unique cDNA reads for two donors, one aged 18 to 30 and the other aged 80 or older. To track age-related changes in TCR beta repertoire diversity, the study relied on deep sequencing normalized with unique cDNA molecular identifiers.

Library method: 5' RACE. A second roughly 7 to 11 cycle PCR used a sample-barcoded 5' primer and a J-beta primer mix. Each TCR beta cDNA molecule received a unique molecular identifier from a template-switch 5' adaptor carrying 12 random nucleotides. Each sample yielded at least 3 million CDR3-containing paired-end reads. The Mint cDNA synthesis kit, primed by a TRBC-specific oligonucleotide, was used to synthesize first-strand cDNA from all RNA. All cDNA was treated with uracil-DNA glycosylase and then went through a first 18-cycle PCR with the universal primers M1SS and BC2_uni_R. The authors' analysis ran thus. For normalization, 1 million high-quality reads were randomly selected from each sample, with every read carrying a distinct molecular identifier. Instead of being binned into consensus sequences, reads that shared molecular identifiers were thrown out. MiTCR, run with a Q25 quality threshold and the strictest error-elimination algorithm, handled CDR3 identification, clonotype clustering and error correction. Lower-bound total TCR beta diversity was estimated with a nonparametric unseen species model using Euler transformation. The public reads were quality trimmed at Q25 with fastp and then assembled into clones with MiXCR by TCRdb, keeping productive beta chains. Identical CDR3 proteins give one entry, which carries the most common genes and DNA. The V and J calls were not made by the authors but by TCRdb's processing. The sample table lists approximately 2,000,000 distinct CDR3 sequences, approximately 40% of them with a count of one. The top ten clones comprise about 21% of the sample.

Inclusive of the bounding cysteine and phenylalanine, the CDR3 is 16 residues long. The only DNA kept is the CDR3, 48 bases in frame from the first base. CDR1 and CDR2, looked up from the germline V gene, are SGHRS and YFSETQ. Systemically healthy Caucasian individuals from Russia, over 30 in total and aged 6 to 90 years, were included as donors. Each donor gave around 9.5 milliliters of peripheral blood, collected into EDTA-treated Vacutainer tubes. PBMCs were isolated by Ficoll-Paque density-gradient centrifugation, with at least 6 million obtained per sample. Trizol reagent was used to extract total RNA from the PBMCs, yielding at least 5.5 micrograms per sample. The percentages of naive CD45RAhigh/CD27high T cells were determined by flow cytometry on a PBMC aliquot from every donor. Concerning this clonotype itself: Which antigen it targets is not known. One junction end does not reproduce the germline sequence, and a read error may be involved.

Broader findings and caveats from the paper: Estimates of total diversity based on one million sequenced T cells were considered lower bounds and underestimates. Observed TCR beta diversity per million T cells fell roughly linearly with age, and a significant reduction was already apparent by age about 38. The long-lived group showed more naive CD4+ T cells, fewer expanded clones and increased TCR diversity than the aged group, suggesting age selection. Since profiling was done on bulk unsorted PBMCs, naive and antigen-experienced compartments could not be conclusively compared. There was a strong correlation between observed TCR beta diversity and the percentage of naive T cells measured by flow cytometry. Because the CMV infection status of the donors was unknown, age-related changes in expanded clonotypes may potentially have been confounded.

The TCR sequence derives from a human donor in good health. The specimen was blood. The chain employs TRBV5-1 and TRBJ1-1; the D gene is not confidently resolved. The CDR3 is CTSRRWAAEMNTEAFF. The DNA sequence follows: TGCACCAGCAGGAGGTGGGCAGCTGAGATGAACACTGAAGCTTTCTTT.